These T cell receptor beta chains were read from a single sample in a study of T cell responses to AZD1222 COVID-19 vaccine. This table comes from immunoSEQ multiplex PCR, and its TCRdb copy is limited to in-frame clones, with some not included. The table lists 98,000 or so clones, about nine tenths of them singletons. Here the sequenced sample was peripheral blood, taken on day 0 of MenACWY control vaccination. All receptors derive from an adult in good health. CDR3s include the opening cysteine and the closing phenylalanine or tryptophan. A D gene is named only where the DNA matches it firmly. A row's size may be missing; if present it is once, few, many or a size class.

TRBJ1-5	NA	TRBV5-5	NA	TGTGCCAGCAGCTCTACGGGGAACCGGGACTCCACCAAGCAGCCCCAGCATTTT	CASSSTGNRDSTKQPQHF
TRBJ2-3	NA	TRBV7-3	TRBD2	TGTGCCAGCAGCCCGACTAGCGGGGGGGCGAATACGCAGTATTTT	CASSPTSGGANTQYF
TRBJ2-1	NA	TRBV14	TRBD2	TGTGCCAGCCGACTAGCGGGGGGCCATGAGCAGTTCTTC	CASRLAGGHEQFF
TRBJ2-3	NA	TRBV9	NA	TGTGCCAGCAGCGTAGCTGGGGGCCCTCCCCACGCAGATACGCAGTATTTT	CASSVAGGPPHADTQYF
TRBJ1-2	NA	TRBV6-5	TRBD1	TGTGCCAGCAGACGGGACAGGGGACCCCAGCCCCTCTACACCTTC	CASRRDRGPQPLYTF
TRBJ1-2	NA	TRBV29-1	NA	TGCAGCGCCGAACGGCAGATCTATGGCTACACCTTC	CSAERQIYGYTF
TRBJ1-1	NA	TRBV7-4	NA	TGTGCCAGCAGCTTAGCGTGTCGAGCCCCAGGTGAAGCTTTCTTT	CASSLACRAPGEAFF
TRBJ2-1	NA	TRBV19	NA	TGTGCCAGTAGTATTAGGGGGGCGGCCTACAATGAGCAGTTCTTC	CASSIRGAAYNEQFF
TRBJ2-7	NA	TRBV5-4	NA	TGTGCCAGCAGCTGGGACGGAACTTACGAGCAGTACTTC	CASSWDGTYEQYF
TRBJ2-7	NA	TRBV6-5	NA	TGTGCCAGCACCACGGACAAGGGCTACGAGCAGTACTTC	CASTTDKGYEQYF
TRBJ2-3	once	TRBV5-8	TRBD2	TGTGCCAGCAGCTTGGCGGGACTAGCTGGGGATACGCAGTATTTT	CASSLAGLAGDTQYF
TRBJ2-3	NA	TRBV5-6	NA	TGTGCCAGCAGCTTGGCGGGTGGCACAGATACGCAGTATTTT	CASSLAGGTDTQYF
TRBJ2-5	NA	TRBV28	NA	TGTGCCAGCAGTTTCGGTGGTACCCAGTACTTC	CASSFGGTQYF
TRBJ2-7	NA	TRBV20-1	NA	TGCAGTGTCCCAGACTCCTACGAGCAGTACTTC	CSVPDSYEQYF
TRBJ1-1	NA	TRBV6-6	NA	TGTGCCAGCAGTTACGGCAGTCTGAACACTGAAGCTTTCTTT	CASSYGSLNTEAFF
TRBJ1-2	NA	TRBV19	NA	TGTGCCAGTAGTATTGGGCAGATGAACTATGGCTACACCTTC	CASSIGQMNYGYTF
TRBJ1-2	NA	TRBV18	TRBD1	TGTGCCAGCTCACCTGGACAGGCCACTAACTATGGCTACACCTTC	CASSPGQATNYGYTF
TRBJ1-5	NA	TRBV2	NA	TGTGCCAGCAGCCGAGGGGGGGCGGGGCAGCCCCAGCATTTT	CASSRGGAGQPQHF
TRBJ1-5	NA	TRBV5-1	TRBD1	TGCGCCAGCAGCTCGCAGGGGGGGAGCAATCAGCCCCAGCATTTT	CASSSQGGSNQPQHF
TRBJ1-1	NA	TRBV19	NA	TGTGCCAGTCGAACATACAGAACATCAGGGCTTGGGGAACCTACGGTCTTT	CASRTYRTSGLGEPTVF
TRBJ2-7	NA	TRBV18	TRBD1	TGTGCCAGCTCACCGACAGGGGGAACACTCCAGGGCGAGCAGTACTTC	CASSPTGGTLQGEQYF
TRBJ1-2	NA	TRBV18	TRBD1	TGTGCCAGCTCACCCGTTGGCAGGGGGCTCGGCTACACCTTC	CASSPVGRGLGYTF
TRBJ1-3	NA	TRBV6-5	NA	TGTGCCAGCAGTTACTCGGCAGGGACCTCTGGAAACACCATATATTTT	CASSYSAGTSGNTIYF
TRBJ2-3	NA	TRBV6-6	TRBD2	TGTGCCAGCAGTTACGCGGGGGTGGGAGATACGCAGTATTTT	CASSYAGVGDTQYF
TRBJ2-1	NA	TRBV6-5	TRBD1	TGTGCCAGCAGCAGCGACAGGGGATCCTACAATGAGCAGTTCTTC	CASSSDRGSYNEQFF
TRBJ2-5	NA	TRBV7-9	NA	TGTGCCAGCAGCCGTGACTGGAAAGAGACCCAGTACTTC	CASSRDWKETQYF
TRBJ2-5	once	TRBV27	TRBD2	TGTGCCAGCAGTTTAATTCCCGGGGGGGGTTCAGAGACCCAGTACTTC	CASSLIPGGGSETQYF
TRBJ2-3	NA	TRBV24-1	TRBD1	TGTGCCACCAGTGACTCCCGGACAGGTTTTGGCACAGATACGCAGTATTTT	CATSDSRTGFGTDTQYF
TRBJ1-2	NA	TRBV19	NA	TGTGCCAGTCATGACGGCATCTATGGCTACACCTTC	CASHDGIYGYTF
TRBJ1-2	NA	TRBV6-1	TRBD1	TGTGCCAGCAGTTCCGGCGGGACAGTGGGAGGCTACACCTTC	CASSSGGTVGGYTF
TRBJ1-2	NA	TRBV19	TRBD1	TGTGCCAGTAACAGGGGGGCCGCTAACTATGGCTACACCTTC	CASNRGAANYGYTF
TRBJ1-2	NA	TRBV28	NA	TGTGCCAGCAGAGAGCAGGGAATGCGCTATGGCTACACCTTC	CASREQGMRYGYTF
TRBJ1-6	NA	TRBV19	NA	TGTGCCAGTAGACAACGCTACTCCTATAATTCACCCCTCCACTTT	CASRQRYSYNSPLHF
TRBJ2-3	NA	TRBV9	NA	TGTGCCAGCAGCGGGGGAGACACAGATACGCAGTATTTT	CASSGGDTDTQYF
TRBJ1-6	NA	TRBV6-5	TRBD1	TGTGCCAGCAGTTACTGGGGACAGGGGCATAATTCACCCCTCCACTTT	CASSYWGQGHNSPLHF
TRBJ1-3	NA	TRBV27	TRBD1	TGTGCCAGCAGTTCTAGGGACAGGGCTAACACCATATATTTT	CASSSRDRANTIYF
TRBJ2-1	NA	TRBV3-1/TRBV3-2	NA	TGTGCCAGCAGCCACTTAGCGGTTTACAATGAGCAGTTCTTC	CASSHLAVYNEQFF
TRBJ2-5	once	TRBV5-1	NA	TGCGCCAGCAGCATTGTGGGGGTATTCCAAGAGACCCAGTACTTC	CASSIVGVFQETQYF
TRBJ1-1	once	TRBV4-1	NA	TGCGCCAGCAGCCCGGGGGGATCTGAAGCTTTCTTT	CASSPGGSEAFF
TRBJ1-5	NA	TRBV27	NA	TGTGCCAGCAGTTTCTGGCCGAATTATAGCAATCAGCCCCAGCATTTT	CASSFWPNYSNQPQHF
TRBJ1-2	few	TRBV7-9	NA	TGTGCCAGCAGCTTAGGGGGGGAAAGTGGCTACACCTTC	CASSLGGESGYTF
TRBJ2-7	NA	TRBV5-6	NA	TGTGCCAGCAGCTCCCCCCTGTCGGGCGGTTACCGCTACGAGCAGTACTTC	CASSSPLSGGYRYEQYF